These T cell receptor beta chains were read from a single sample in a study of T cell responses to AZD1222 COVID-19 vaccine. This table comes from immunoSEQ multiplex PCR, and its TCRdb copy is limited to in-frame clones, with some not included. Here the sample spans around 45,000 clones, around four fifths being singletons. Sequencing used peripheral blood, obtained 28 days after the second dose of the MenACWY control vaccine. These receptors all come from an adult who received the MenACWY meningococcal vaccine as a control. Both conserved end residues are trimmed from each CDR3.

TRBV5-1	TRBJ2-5	ASSLGQGTQY
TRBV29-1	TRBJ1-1	ITVDGNTEAF
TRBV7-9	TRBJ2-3	ASSFGVDTQY
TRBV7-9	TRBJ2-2	ASSLGIGELF
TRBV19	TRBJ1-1	ASKNDENTEAF
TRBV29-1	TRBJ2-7	SVESAGGPGNEQY
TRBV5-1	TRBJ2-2	ASSLVARVNTGELF
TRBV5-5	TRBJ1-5	ASSLGQGSNQPQH
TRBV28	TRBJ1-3	ASIRSSGNTIY
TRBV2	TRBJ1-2	ASSAEDSRT
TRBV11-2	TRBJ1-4	ASSDSTSNEKLF
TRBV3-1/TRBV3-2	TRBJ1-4	ASSQDRAAYVTNEKLF
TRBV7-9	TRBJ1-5	ASSFESLGPQH
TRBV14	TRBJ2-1	ASSQDRFTRGEQF
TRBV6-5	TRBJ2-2	ASSYGQHTGELF
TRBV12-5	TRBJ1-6	ASGLQGSYNSPLH
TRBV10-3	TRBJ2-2	AISESPGGITGELF
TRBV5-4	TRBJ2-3	ASSSGLAGGTDTQY
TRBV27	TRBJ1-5	ASSPLVTGLLPQPQH
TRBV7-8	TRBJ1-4	ASSRIVGFGNEKLF
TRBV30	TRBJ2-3	AYGYYADTQY
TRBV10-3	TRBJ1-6	AISVSGGFNSPLH
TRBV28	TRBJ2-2	ASRTQGKVTGELF
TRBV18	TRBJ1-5	ASSQTKGGTQPQH
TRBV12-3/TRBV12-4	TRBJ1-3	ASSRASGNTIY
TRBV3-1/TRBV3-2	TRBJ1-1	ASSHRTGEAF
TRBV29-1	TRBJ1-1	SVETGLRGTEAF
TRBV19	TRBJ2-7	ASRAAFDSSSYEQY
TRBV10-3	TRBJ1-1	AISSRGTQGNTEAF
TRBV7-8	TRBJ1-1	ASSLGLGTAEAF
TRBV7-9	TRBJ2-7	ASSQTGVTYEQY
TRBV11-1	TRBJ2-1	ATEQFLIRGNNEQF